These 6 T cell receptor beta chains share one sample of origin, sequenced in a study of blood T cell repertoires in COVID-19. Clones were read by immunoSEQ multiplex PCR, and TCRdb kept only the in-frame ones, dropping some. This sample has 300,000 to 400,000 clones, with almost 90% found just once. The sequencing input was peripheral blood. The receptors were sampled from a woman in her sixties or seventies with COVID-19, enrolled during active disease.

This rearrangement joins TRBV5-1 to TRBJ2-7; 7 positions match TRBD1. The V gene end was trimmed by 3 bases and the J gene end by 4 bases; junction bases not matched to a gene: 10. The CDR3 has 15 amino acids. Looked up from germline, CDR1 is SGHRS and CDR2 is YFSETQ. In DNA form, the CDR3 reads TGCGCCAGCAGCTCCGAGAGACAGGGAGTGTACGAGCAGTACTTC. Protein product: CASSSERQGVYEQYF.

The genes are TRBV2 and TRBJ2-3; D is unresolved. The CDR3 sequence is 13 residues long. V was shortened by 3 bases and J by 3 bases, with 7 bases between the two germline ends. The germline gives CDR1 SNHLY, CDR2 FYNNEI. The CDR3 nucleotides are TGTGCCAGCAGTGATGAGAGGACAGATACGCAGTATTTT. Its protein product is CASSDERTDTQYF.

This clone was seen once. The V and J genes are TRBV19 and TRBJ2-4; D possibly corresponds to TRBD2 (6 bases). The germline V gene encodes CDR1 LNHDA and CDR2 SQIVND (reference sequence). Trimming shortened V by 7 bases and J by 0 bases, and 25 bases separated the two germline ends. The CDR3 has 19 residues. CDR3 sequence reads: CASKARASVGELAKNIQYF. DNA for the CDR3: TGTGCCAGTAAAGCGAGGGCTAGCGTCGGGGAACTAGCCAAAAACATTCAGTACTTC. The entire variable domain, with the rest obtained from reference TRBV19 and TRBJ2-4, is as follows: DGGITQSPKYLFRKEGQNVTLSCEQNLNHDAMYWYRQDPGQGLRLIYYSQIVNDFQKGDIAEGYSVSREKKESFPLTVTSAQKNPTAFYLCASKARASVGELAKNIQYFGAGTRLSVL.

This chain joins TRBV7-2 and TRBJ2-1; 14 bases match TRBD2. V dropped 4 bases and J dropped 14; count of bases not matched to a gene: 7. Germline CDR1 and CDR2: SGHTA and FQGNSA. The CDR3 totals 14 residues. CDR3 sequence reads: CASSSTTSGGVKFF. CDR3 coding DNA: TGTGCCAGCAGCTCAACGACTAGCGGGGGGGTGAAGTTCTTC.

This rearrangement joins TRBV12-3 or TRBV12-4 to TRBJ1-5, with TRBD1 matching over 7 bases. This CDR3 spans 13 amino acids. With 5 bases clipped from V and 12 bases from J, the junction kept 10 bases outside the gene matches. CDR3: CASSGTESVDQHF. Here the CDR3 DNA reads TGTGCCAGCAGTGGGACAGAGTCCGTTGACCAGCATTTT.

The rearrangement joins TRBV27 to TRBJ1-6; tentative D call: TRBD1 (6 bases). Germline V CDR1 and CDR2: MNHEY, SMNVEV (reference sequence). Trimming removed 1 base from V and 5 bases from J, with 9 bases in between. The CDR3 extends over 15 amino acids. CDR3 in DNA: TGTGCCAGCAGTTTATGGACAGCAAATAATTCACCCCTCCACTTT. It specifies CASSLWTANNSPLHF.